The next 32 T cell receptor beta chains were all read from a single sample in a study of cytomegalovirus exposure and HLA in healthy donors. 13 Jbeta primers and 60 Vbeta primers were used for the PCR. Data came from immunoSEQ multiplex PCR; TCRdb stores just in-frame clones and leaves some out. The table includes more than 95,000 clones, roughly three quarters detected once. Input material: PBMCs. The receptors shown here come from a man aged 30 to 39 in good health and CMV-seropositive.

This clone was counted a few times. The V call is TRBV7-2, the J call TRBJ1-2, with 8 bases matching TRBD1. This CDR3 has 13 residues. In germline, CDR1 is SGHTA, CDR2 FQGNSA. V shed 5 bases and J 10 bases; nucleotides not matched to a gene: 9. CDR3 in amino acids: CASSLYPTGAYTF. The CDR3 bases are TGTGCCAGCAGCCTCTACCCGACAGGGGCCTACACCTTC.

This clone has just a few counts. V is TRBV28 and J is TRBJ1-2, with D tentatively TRBD1 (5 bases). CDR1 and CDR2 (germline): MDHEN, SYDVKM. Trimming pared 6 bases from V and 8 bases from J, leaving 16 bases between. CDR3 length: 13 amino acids. CDR3 nucleotide sequence: TGTGCCAGCAGCCCGACGACAGATAGAGGCTACACCTTC. Translating gives CASSPTTDRGYTF.

The chain carries TRBV23-1 and TRBJ2-7; the D gene is possibly TRBD1 (7 bases). TRBV23-1 is an ORF, and what it does is uncertain. Trimming shortened V by 5 bases and J by 3 bases, and 14 bases separated the two germline ends. The CDR3 is made up of 14 amino acids. The CDR3, as DNA: TGCGCCAGCAGTAGAAGGAGGGGGCTCTACGAGCAGTACTTC. This encodes CASSRRRGLYEQYF.

This clone has just a few counts. The V and J genes are TRBV5-1 and TRBJ1-4; D gene unclear. This CDR3 has 14 residues. From germline, CDR1 is SGHRS and CDR2 YFSETQ. V gave up 0 bases and J gave up 0 bases, with 3 bases separating them. The CDR3 here is CASSLVATNEKLFF. The CDR3 region has the DNA TGCGCCAGCAGCTTGGTCGCAACTAATGAAAAACTGTTTTTT.

J is TRBJ2-3 and V is TRBV4-2; tentatively, D is TRBD2 (5 bases). The germline V gene encodes CDR1 LGHNA and CDR2 YNFKEQ. Trimming pared 0 bases from V and 9 bases from J, leaving 10 bases between. CDR3 length: 13 amino acids. This CDR3 reads CASSQDPRETQYF. The CDR3 DNA reads TGTGCCAGCAGCCAAGACCCGAGGGAGACGCAGTATTTT.

In regard to this clone: An end of the junction does not agree with germline; a read error may underlie this. Distinct nucleotide sequences in the sample also encode this CDR3. The CDR3 bases are TGTTCCAGCAGGCAGGGTACCTACGAGCAGTACTTC. It encodes CSSRQGTYEQYF. V gene TRBV7-9 combines with J gene TRBJ2-7; the D gene is possibly TRBD1 (5 bases). CDR1 and CDR2 from the germline V gene are SEHNR and FQNEAQ (reference sequence). The CDR3 sequence is 12 residues long.

The genes are TRBV29-1 and TRBJ2-6; TRBD2 matches 7 bases. This CDR3 has 13 amino acids. Germline CDR1 and CDR2: SQVTM and ANQGSEA. J was trimmed by 1 base and V by 6 bases; bases with no gene match: 0. The CDR3, as DNA: TGCAGCGTAGCGGGGTCTGGGGCCAACGTCCTGACTTTC. Its translation is CSVAGSGANVLTF.

The chain is built from TRBV4-2 and TRBJ2-5, with 11 bases that match TRBD1. The V gene's germline CDR1 is LGHNA and CDR2 YNFKEQ. The V gene end was trimmed by 5 bases and the J gene end by 5 bases; junction bases not matched to a gene: 10. The CDR3 is 16 residues long. The DNA for the CDR3 is TGTGCCAGCAGCGGACAGGGGGCGCCGGGATTGGAGACCCAGTACTTC. Translated: CASSGQGAPGLETQYF.

CDR3 sequence (DNA): TGTGCCAGCAGTTTATCGGGCGGGGGGAACACCGGGGAGCTGTTTTTT. Translated, it gives CASSLSGGGNTGELFF. The chain uses TRBV28 and TRBJ2-2; the match to TRBD2 covers 7 bases. Losses at the gene ends were 1 base for V and 1 base for J; bases not matched to a gene: 3. The CDR3 extends over 16 amino acids. Germline V gene data show CDR1 as MDHEN and CDR2 as SYDVKM.

The chain is built from TRBV27 and TRBJ2-7; tentatively, D is TRBD2 (5 bases). The ends were cut back, 6 bases at V and 6 bases at J, with 6 bases in the middle. The CDR3 has 10 residues. Germline V CDR1 and CDR2: MNHEY, SMNVEV (reference sequence). CDR3 DNA sequence: TGTGCCAGCAGAGAGGGCGAGCAGTACTTC. Its protein is CASREGEQYF.

The chain carries TRBV28 and TRBJ2-5; D is possibly TRBD1 (5 bases). The CDR3 length is 16 residues. Germline CDR1 reads MDHEN; CDR2 reads SYDVKM. Between the trimmed V and J ends, which lost 5 bases and 2 bases, there was a span of 18 bases. The CDR3 DNA sequence: TGTGCCAGCAGTGTCCTCTATGGGGCAGATCAAGAGACCCAGTACTTC. Translating gives CASSVLYGADQETQYF.

The chain is built from TRBV5-8 and TRBJ1-3; D possibly corresponds to TRBD1 (6 bases). The V end lost 5 bases, the J end lost 4 bases, and 16 bases lay between the germline ends. The CDR3 is 15 amino acids. CDR1 is SGHTS, CDR2 YDEGEE, per germline. The CDR3 coding sequence is TGTGCCAGCAGGTTGAACACAGGGTACGGAAACACCATATATTTT. Translating gives CASRLNTGYGNTIYF.

The chain has TRBV29-1 and TRBJ2-3; 7 bases agree with TRBD1. The CDR3 is 14 amino acids. Per germline, CDR1 SQVTM and CDR2 ANQGSEA. V dropped 6 bases and J dropped 0; count of bases not matched to a gene: 6. CDR3 region: CSVVRDSSTDTQYF. The CDR3 DNA sequence: TGCAGCGTGGTACGGGACAGTAGCACAGATACGCAGTATTTT.

The V and J genes are TRBV5-1 and TRBJ2-3, with 14 bases identical to TRBD2. There are 17 residues in the CDR3. Germline values: CDR1 SGHRS, CDR2 YFSETQ. With V trimmed by 4 bases and J by 0 bases, 4 bases remained unmatched. The CDR3 is CASSRTSGGTSTDTQYF. The DNA for the CDR3 is TGCGCCAGCAGCAGGACTAGCGGGGGGACTAGCACAGATACGCAGTATTTT.

The chain has TRBV10-3 and TRBJ1-1; the D gene is possibly TRBD1 (5 bases). The germline CDR1 and CDR2 sequences are ENHRY and SYGVKD. The CDR3 spans 16 residues. V was clipped by 7 bases and J by 2 bases, with 20 bases between them. The CDR3, as DNA: TGTGCCATCAATCCCGCGGCGGGACGGAGAAACACTGAAGCTTTCTTT. Translation: CAINPAAGRRNTEAFF.

This rearrangement joins TRBV27 to TRBJ2-5; 7 bases agree with TRBD1. The J call is uncertain, as TRBJ2-7 better fits the DNA end. The germline gives CDR1 MNHEY, CDR2 SMNVEV (reference sequence). The CDR3 is 16 amino acids. The CDR3 region is CASSLSFGTAPYEQYF. In nucleotides, the CDR3 is TGTGCCAGCAGTTTATCTTTCGGGACAGCACCCTACGAGCAGTACTTC.

This chain uses TRBV18 with TRBJ2-5; TRBD1 matches 7 bases. This CDR3 is built from 15 residues. The V gene end was trimmed by 3 bases and the J gene end by 4 bases; junction bases not matched to a gene: 8. CDR1 KGHSH and CDR2 LQKENI come from the germline V gene. The DNA for the CDR3 is TGTGCCAGCTCACCGAGACAGGGACACGGAGAGACCCAGTACTTC. Translation gives CASSPRQGHGETQYF.

The rearrangement joins TRBV11-2 to TRBJ2-5, with 9 bases that match TRBD1. The tail of the sequence fits TRBJ2-7 better, so the J call may be wrong. This CDR3 spans 16 amino acids. The germline gives CDR1 SGHAT, CDR2 FQNNGV. The CDR3 nucleotides are TGTGCCAGCAGCTTAATTGTTGGGACAGGGCTCCTCGAGCAGTACTTC. It is translated as CASSLIVGTGLLEQYF.

The chain carries TRBV7-2 and TRBJ2-7, with 15 bases aligning to TRBD2. The CDR3 is made up of 15 amino acids. The germline V gene encodes CDR1 SGHTA and CDR2 FQGNSA. Trimming took 4 bases from V and 7 from J; bases not matched to a gene: 5. The CDR3 nucleotides are TGTGCCAGCAGCTGGACTAGCGGGGGGGCCAGGGAGCAGTACTTC. This codes for CASSWTSGGAREQYF.

The chain is built from TRBV5-1 and TRBJ2-1; D may be TRBD2 (5 bases). Germline CDR1 SGHRS, CDR2 YFSETQ. The CDR3 sequence is 15 residues long. V lost 7 bases and J lost 7, with 21 bases in between. This CDR3 reads CASGPGPGVDNEQFF. The DNA for the CDR3 is TGCGCCAGCGGCCCCGGCCCCGGGGTGGATAATGAGCAGTTCTTC.

This chain joins TRBV7-3 and TRBJ1-6; 8 bases map to TRBD1. After removal of 5 bases from V and 8 bases from J, the junction contained 2 bases not matched to a gene. The CDR3 spans 13 residues. The germline V gene has CDR1 SGHTA and CDR2 FQGTGA. The CDR3 loop is CASSTTGDSPLHF. CDR3 nucleotides: TGTGCCAGCAGCACGACAGGGGATTCACCCCTCCACTTT.

The genes are TRBV7-2 and TRBJ2-5; 10 nucleotides align to TRBD2. This CDR3 spans 19 amino acids. CDR1 SGHTA and CDR2 FQGNSA come from the germline V gene. The ends lost 2 bases at V and 1 base at J; junction bases unmatched: 13. DNA for the CDR3: TGTGCCAGCAGCTTAAGACCGCGGACTAGCGGAAGAACCCAAGAGACCCAGTACTTC. Amino acid sequence: CASSLRPRTSGRTQETQYF.

There are a few counts of this clone. The genes are TRBV6-5 and TRBJ1-1, with 7 bases matching TRBD1. With 6 bases clipped from V and 3 bases from J, the junction kept 10 bases outside the gene matches. The CDR3 is 15 residues long. Germline CDR1 and CDR2: MNHEY and SVGAGI. CDR3: CASRKTGQDYTEAFF. The CDR3 nucleotides read TGTGCCAGCAGGAAGACAGGGCAGGATTACACTGAAGCTTTCTTT.

V gene TRBV11-3 combines with J gene TRBJ2-5, with D possibly being TRBD1 (6 bases). The germline V gene has CDR1 SGHNT and CDR2 YENEEA. The CDR3 covers 13 residues. V was trimmed by 5 bases and J by 2 bases, leaving 9 bases between them. The CDR3 DNA sequence: TGTGCCAGCAGCCCAGGGGCTCAAGAGACCCAGTACTTC. Residues: CASSPGAQETQYF.

The chain joins TRBV5-1 to TRBJ2-7; 9 nucleotides match TRBD2. This CDR3 has 14 amino acids. The germline CDR1 and CDR2 sequences are SGHRS and YFSETQ. With V trimmed by 4 bases and J by 0 bases, 2 bases remained unmatched. DNA for the CDR3: TGCGCCAGCAGCCTTAGCGGGAGCTCCTACGAGCAGTACTTC. It encodes CASSLSGSSYEQYF.

The chain combines TRBV4-3 with TRBJ1-2, with unresolved D. The CDR3 is made up of 17 amino acids. V lost 0 bases to trimming and J lost 0 bases, with 14 bases between them. Germline CDR1 reads LGHNA; CDR2 reads YSLEER. CDR3 DNA: TGCGCCAGCAGCCAAGAATTTTATATTGACACTAACTATGGCTACACCTTC. This encodes CASSQEFYIDTNYGYTF.

The rearrangement joins TRBV13 to TRBJ2-3, with 8 bases fitting TRBD2. V dropped 5 bases and J dropped 0; count of bases not matched to a gene: 10. The germline V gene has CDR1 PRHDT and CDR2 FYEKMQ (reference sequence). The CDR3 loop spans 17 amino acids. The CDR3 sequence is CASSPGAGGSSTDTQYF. The CDR3 DNA is TGTGCCAGCAGCCCAGGGGCGGGGGGATCTAGCACAGATACGCAGTATTTT.

The chain links TRBV28 to TRBJ2-7; 11 bases are shared with TRBD1. V trimming: 2 bases; J trimming: 7 bases; junction bases outside the gene matches: 10. CDR3 size: 16 residues. Germline V lookup: CDR1 MDHEN, CDR2 SYDVKM. CDR3 sequence: CASSLPGQGASGEQYF. CDR3 nucleotides: TGTGCCAGCAGTTTACCCGGACAGGGGGCGTCAGGAGAGCAGTACTTC.

The chain links TRBV5-4 to TRBJ2-1; TRBD1 is a possible D gene (5 bases). Trimming left V 0 bases short and J 5 bases short, with 15 bases between. There are 16 residues in the CDR3. CDR1 and CDR2 (germline): SGHNT, YYREEE (reference sequence). The DNA for the CDR3 is TGTGCCAGCAGCTTGGGGGCAGGGCCCGCGAACAATGAGCAGTTCTTC. Its protein product is CASSLGAGPANNEQFF.

The genes are TRBV5-1 and TRBJ2-5, with 12 bases aligning to TRBD1. This CDR3 is built from 14 residues. After removal of 4 bases from V and 13 bases from J, the junction contained 11 bases not matched to a gene. Germline V gene sequence: CDR1 SGHRS, CDR2 YFSETQ. This CDR3 is CASSPGQGASSRYF. The CDR3 bases are TGCGCCAGCAGCCCGGGACAGGGGGCGTCCAGCCGGTACTTC.

The chain recombines TRBV7-9 with TRBJ2-2, with 15 bases lining up with TRBD2. Germline V gene lookup returns CDR1 SEHNR and CDR2 FQNEAQ (reference sequence). The CDR3 has 17 amino acids. With 4 bases clipped from V and 5 bases from J, the junction kept 5 bases outside the gene matches. The CDR3 reads CASSSGLAGGGTGELFF. In DNA form, the CDR3 reads TGTGCCAGCAGCTCGGGACTAGCGGGAGGAGGGACCGGGGAGCTGTTTTTT.

Comments on this clone: Germline and junction disagree at one end, which may indicate a read error. The rearrangement uses TRBV30 and TRBJ2-6, with TRBD1 as a possible D gene (5 bases). The germline gives CDR1 GTSNPN, CDR2 SVGIG (reference sequence). The CDR3 has 16 amino acids. The CDR3 region has the DNA TGTGCCTGGATTAAGTTTCACGCCTCTGGGGCCAACGGCCTGACTTTC. Its translation: CAWIKFHASGANGLTF.